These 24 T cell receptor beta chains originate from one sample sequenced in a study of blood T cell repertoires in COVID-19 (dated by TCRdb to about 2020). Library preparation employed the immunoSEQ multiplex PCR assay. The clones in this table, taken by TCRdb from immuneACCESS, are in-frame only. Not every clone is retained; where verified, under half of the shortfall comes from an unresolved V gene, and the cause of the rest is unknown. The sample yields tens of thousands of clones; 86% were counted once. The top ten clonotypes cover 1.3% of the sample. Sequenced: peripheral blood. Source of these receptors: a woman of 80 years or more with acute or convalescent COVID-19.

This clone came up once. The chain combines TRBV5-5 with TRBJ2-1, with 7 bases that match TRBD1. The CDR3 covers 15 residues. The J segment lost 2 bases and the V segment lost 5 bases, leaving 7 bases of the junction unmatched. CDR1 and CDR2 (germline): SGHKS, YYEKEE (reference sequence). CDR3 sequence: CASRQGNRAYNEQFF. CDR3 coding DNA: TGTGCCAGCAGACAGGGGAACAGGGCCTACAATGAGCAGTTCTTC. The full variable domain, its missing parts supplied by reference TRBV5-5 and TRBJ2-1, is DAGVTQSPTHLIKTRGQQVTLRCSPISGHKSVSWYQQVLGQGPQFIFQYYEKEERGRGNFPDRFSARQFPNYSSELNVNALLLGDSALYLCASRQGNRAYNEQFFGPGTRLTVL.

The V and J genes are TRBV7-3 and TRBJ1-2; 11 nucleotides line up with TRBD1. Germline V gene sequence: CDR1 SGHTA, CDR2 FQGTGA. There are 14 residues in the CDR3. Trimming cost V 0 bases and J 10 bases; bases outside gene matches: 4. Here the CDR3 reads CASSLTGQGATYTF. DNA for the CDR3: TGTGCCAGCAGCTTAACTGGACAGGGGGCAACCTACACCTTC.

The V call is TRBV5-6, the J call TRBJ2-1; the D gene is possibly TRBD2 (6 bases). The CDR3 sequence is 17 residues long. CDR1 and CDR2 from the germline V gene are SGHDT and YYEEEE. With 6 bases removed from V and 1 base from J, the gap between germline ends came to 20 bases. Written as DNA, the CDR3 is TGTGCCAGCACCCCATTGGGGGGAATAGGTTCCTACAATGAGCAGTTCTTC. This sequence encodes CASTPLGGIGSYNEQFF.

DNA of the CDR3: TGCGCCAGCAGCCCCTCCCCTCTAGCGGGGGGCGCAGGTGAGCAGTTCTTC. Encoded protein: CASSPSPLAGGAGEQFF. V and J are TRBV4-3 and TRBJ2-1; TRBD2 matches 11 bases. Germline CDR1 is LGHNA and CDR2 is YSLEER. The ends lost 4 bases at V and 9 bases at J; junction bases unmatched: 14. This CDR3 contains 17 residues.

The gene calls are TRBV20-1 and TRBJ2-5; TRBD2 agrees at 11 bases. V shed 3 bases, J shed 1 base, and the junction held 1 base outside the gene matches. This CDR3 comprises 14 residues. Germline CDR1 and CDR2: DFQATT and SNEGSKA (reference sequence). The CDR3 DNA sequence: TGCAGTGCTAGTACTAGCGGGGGCCAAGAGACCCAGTACTTC. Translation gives CSASTSGGQETQYF.

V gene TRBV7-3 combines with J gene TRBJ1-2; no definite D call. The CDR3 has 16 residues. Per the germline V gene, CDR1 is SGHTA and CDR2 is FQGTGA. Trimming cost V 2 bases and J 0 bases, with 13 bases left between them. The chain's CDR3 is CASSLYGPRANYGYTF. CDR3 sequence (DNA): TGTGCCAGCAGCTTATATGGGCCCCGAGCTAACTATGGCTACACCTTC.

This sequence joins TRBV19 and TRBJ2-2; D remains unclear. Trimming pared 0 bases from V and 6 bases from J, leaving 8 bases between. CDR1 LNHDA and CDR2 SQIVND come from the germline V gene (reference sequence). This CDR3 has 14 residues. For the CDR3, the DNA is TGTGCCAGTAGTATAGATTCGGAGTCCGGGGAGCTGTTTTTT. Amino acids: CASSIDSESGELFF.

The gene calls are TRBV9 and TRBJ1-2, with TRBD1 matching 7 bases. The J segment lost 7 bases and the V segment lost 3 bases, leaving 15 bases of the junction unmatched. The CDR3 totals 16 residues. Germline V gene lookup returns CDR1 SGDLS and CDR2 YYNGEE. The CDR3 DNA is TGTGCCAGCAGCGGACAAATACGGCAGGGGGTTTTTGGCTACACCTTC. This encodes CASSGQIRQGVFGYTF.

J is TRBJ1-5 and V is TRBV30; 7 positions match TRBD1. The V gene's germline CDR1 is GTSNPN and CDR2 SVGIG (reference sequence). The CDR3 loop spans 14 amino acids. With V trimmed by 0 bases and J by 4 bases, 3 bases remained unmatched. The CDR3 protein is CAWSVLQGNQPQHF. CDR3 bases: TGTGCCTGGAGTGTTTTACAGGGGAATCAGCCCCAGCATTTT.

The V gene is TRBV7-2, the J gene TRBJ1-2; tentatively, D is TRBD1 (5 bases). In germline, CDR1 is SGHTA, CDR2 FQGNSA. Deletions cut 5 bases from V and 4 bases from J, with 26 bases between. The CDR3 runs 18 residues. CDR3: CASSPGPSDSLLFYGYTF. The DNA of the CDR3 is TGTGCCAGCAGCCCTGGTCCTAGTGACAGTCTCTTGTTCTATGGCTACACCTTC.

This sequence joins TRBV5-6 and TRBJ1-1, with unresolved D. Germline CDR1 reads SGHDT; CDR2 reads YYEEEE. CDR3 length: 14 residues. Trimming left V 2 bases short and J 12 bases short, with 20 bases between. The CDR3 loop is CASSLSSGARLTFF. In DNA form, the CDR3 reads TGTGCCAGCAGCTTATCCTCAGGTGCGCGTCTAACTTTCTTT.

The CDR3 loop is CASSLDDLVAGNDEQYF. The CDR3 DNA follows: TGTGCCAGCAGCTTAGACGACTTAGTGGCGGGGAACGACGAGCAGTACTTC. This chain links TRBV11-2 with TRBJ2-7; possibly TRBD2 for D (6 bases). The V gene's germline CDR1 is SGHAT and CDR2 FQNNGV. The CDR3 covers 17 residues. Trimming took off 0 bases at V and 5 bases at J, with 20 bases between the two ends.

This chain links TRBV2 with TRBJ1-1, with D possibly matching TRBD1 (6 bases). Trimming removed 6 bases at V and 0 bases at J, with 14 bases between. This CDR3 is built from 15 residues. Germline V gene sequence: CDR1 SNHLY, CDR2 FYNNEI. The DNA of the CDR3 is TGTGCCAGCAGGGACCGGACAGTTATGAACACTGAAGCTTTCTTT. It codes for CASRDRTVMNTEAFF.

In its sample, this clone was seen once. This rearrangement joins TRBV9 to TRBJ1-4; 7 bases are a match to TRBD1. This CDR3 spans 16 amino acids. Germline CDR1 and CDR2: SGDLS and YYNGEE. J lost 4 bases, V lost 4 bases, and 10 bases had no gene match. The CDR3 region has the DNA TGTGCCAGCAGCCTTACACAGGGGATGGGTAATGAAAAACTGTTTTTT. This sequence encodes CASSLTQGMGNEKLFF.

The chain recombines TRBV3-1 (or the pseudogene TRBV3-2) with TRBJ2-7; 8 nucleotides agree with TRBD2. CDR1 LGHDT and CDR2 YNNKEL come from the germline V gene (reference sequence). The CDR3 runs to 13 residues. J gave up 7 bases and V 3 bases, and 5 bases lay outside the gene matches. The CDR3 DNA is TGTGCCAGCAGCCAGGCGGGAGGCCCTGAGCAGTACTTC. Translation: CASSQAGGPEQYF.

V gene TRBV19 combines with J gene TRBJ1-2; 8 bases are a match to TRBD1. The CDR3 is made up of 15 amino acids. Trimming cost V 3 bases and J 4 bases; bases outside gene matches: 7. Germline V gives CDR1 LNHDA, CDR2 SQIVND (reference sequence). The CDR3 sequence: CASSIPGGLGYGYTF. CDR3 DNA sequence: TGTGCCAGTAGTATTCCAGGGGGCTTGGGCTATGGCTACACCTTC.

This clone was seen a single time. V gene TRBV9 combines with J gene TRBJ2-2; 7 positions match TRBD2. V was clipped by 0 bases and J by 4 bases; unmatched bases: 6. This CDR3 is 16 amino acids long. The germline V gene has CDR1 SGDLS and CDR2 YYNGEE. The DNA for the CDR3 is TGTGCCAGCAGCGTAGGCCCGGGGGGAGGCACCGGGGAGCTGTTTTTT. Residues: CASSVGPGGGTGELFF.

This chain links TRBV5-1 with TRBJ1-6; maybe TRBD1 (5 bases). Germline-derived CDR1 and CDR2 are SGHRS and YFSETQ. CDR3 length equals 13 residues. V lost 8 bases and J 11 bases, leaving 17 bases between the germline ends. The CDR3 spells CASGAGNLTPLHF. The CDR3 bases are TGCGCCAGTGGGGCAGGGAACTTGACACCCCTCCACTTT. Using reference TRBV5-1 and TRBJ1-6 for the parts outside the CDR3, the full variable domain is KAGVTQTPRYLIKTRGQQVTLSCSPISGHRSVSWYQQTPGQGLQFLFEYFSETQRNKGNFPGRFSGRQFSNSRSEMNVSTLELGDSALYLCASGAGNLTPLHFGNGTRLTVT.

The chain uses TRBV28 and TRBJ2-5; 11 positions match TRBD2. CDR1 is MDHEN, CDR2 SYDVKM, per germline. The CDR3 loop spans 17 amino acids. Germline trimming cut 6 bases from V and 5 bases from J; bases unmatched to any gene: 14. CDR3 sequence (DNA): TGTGCCAGCAGGACACAGAGACTAGCGGGAATACGGGAGACCCAGTACTTC. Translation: CASRTQRLAGIRETQYF.

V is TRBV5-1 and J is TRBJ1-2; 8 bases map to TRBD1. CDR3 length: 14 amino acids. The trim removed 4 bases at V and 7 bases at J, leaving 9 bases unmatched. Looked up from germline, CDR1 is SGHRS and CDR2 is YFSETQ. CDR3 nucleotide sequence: TGCGCCAGCAGCCAGGGGACAGGAGGAGGTGGCTACACCTTC. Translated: CASSQGTGGGGYTF.

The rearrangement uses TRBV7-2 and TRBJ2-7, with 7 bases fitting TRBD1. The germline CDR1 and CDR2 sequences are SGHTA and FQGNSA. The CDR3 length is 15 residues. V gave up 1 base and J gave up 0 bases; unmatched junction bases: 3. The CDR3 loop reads CASSLEGDSSYEQYF. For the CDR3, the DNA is TGTGCCAGCAGCTTAGAGGGGGACAGCTCCTACGAGCAGTACTTC.

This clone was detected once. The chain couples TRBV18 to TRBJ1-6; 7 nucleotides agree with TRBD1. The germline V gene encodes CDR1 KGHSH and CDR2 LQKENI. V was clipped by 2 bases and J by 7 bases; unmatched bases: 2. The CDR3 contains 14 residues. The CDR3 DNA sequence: TGTGCCAGCTCACCAACAGGGGAAAATTCACCCCTCCACTTT. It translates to CASSPTGENSPLHF.

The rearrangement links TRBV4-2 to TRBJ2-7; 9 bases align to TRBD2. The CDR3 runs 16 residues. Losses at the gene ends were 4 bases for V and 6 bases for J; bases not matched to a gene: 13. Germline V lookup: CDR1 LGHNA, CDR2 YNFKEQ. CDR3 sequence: CASSRDSGGGFSEQYF. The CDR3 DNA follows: TGTGCCAGCAGCCGAGATAGCGGGGGTGGTTTTAGCGAGCAGTACTTC.

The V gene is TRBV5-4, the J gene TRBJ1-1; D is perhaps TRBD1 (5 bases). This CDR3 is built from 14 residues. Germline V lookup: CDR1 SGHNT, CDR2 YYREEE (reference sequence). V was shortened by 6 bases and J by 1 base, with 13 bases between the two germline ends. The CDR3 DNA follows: TGTGCCAGCAACCCTCGTGACAGGAACACTGAAGCTTTCTTT. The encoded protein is CASNPRDRNTEAFF. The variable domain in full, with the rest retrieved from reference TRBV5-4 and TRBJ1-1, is ETGVTQSPTHLIKTRGQQVTLRCSSQSGHNTVSWYQQALGQGPQFIFQYYREEENGRGNFPPRFSGLQFPNYSSELNVNALELDDSALYLCASNPRDRNTEAFFGQGTRLTVV.